Reported below is one TCR beta chain. Participant age was roughly 18 to 90 years, and participants resided in about two dozen US areas. Cohorts were assigned according to the clinical history that participants reported. Assay used: immunoSEQ multiplex PCR; TCRdb lists only in-frame clones, some missing. The repertoire includes roughly 310,000 clones, over 85% of them detected once, and around 2.5% sits in the top ten. This entry belongs to a study of blood T cell repertoires in COVID-19. Across the whole study: The United States, Italy and Spain supplied acute and convalescent COVID-19 samples.

The CDR3 consists of 14 residues. V shed 3 bases and J 6 bases; nucleotides not matched to a gene: 4. CDR1 is KGHDR and CDR2 is SFDVKD in the germline V gene. This chain uses TRBV24-1 with TRBJ1-5; 7 nucleotides agree with TRBD1. Sequenced sample: PBMCs or T cells enriched from blood (not recorded which). The clonotype originates from a man in his 60s who had recovered from COVID-19. Here the CDR3 reads CATSDTTGAQPQHF. Here the CDR3 DNA reads TGTGCCACCAGTGATACTACAGGGGCTCAGCCCCAGCATTTT.